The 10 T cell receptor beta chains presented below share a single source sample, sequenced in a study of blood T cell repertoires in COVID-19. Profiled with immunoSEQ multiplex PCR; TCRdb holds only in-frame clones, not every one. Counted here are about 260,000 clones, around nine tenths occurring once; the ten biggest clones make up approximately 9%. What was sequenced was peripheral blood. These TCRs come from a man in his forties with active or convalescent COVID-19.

Here the CDR3 reads CASSQEWGGTFYEQYF. DNA for the CDR3: TGTGCCAGCAGCCAAGAATGGGGGGGTACTTTCTACGAGCAGTACTTC. This chain joins TRBV3-1 (or the pseudogene TRBV3-2) and TRBJ2-7; 7 positions match TRBD2. CDR3 length: 16 amino acids. CDR1 and CDR2 from the germline V gene are LGHDT and YNNKEL (reference sequence). Trimming cost V 0 bases and J 3 bases; bases outside gene matches: 8.

Here the CDR3 reads CASSLYLGAGAMNTEAFF. CDR3 bases: TGTGCCAGCAGTTTATATTTGGGGGCAGGGGCGATGAACACTGAAGCTTTCTTT. The chain joins TRBV27 to TRBJ1-1, with D perhaps TRBD1 (6 bases). CDR1 is MNHEY, CDR2 SMNVEV, per germline (reference sequence). This CDR3 spans 18 amino acids. Trimming left V 1 base short and J 0 bases short, with 18 bases between.

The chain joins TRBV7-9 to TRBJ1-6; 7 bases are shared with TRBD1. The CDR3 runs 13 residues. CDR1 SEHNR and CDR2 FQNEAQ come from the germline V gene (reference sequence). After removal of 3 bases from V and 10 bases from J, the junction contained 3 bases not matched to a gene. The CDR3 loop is CASSFQGDSPLHF. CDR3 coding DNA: TGTGCCAGCAGCTTCCAGGGGGACTCACCCCTCCACTTT.

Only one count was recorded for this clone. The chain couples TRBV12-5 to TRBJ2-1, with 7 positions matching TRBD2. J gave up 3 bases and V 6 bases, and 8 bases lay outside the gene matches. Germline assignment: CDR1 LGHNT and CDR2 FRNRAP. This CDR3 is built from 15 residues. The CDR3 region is CASGPRGVHYNEQFF. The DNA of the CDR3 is TGTGCTAGTGGCCCCCGGGGGGTGCACTACAATGAGCAGTTCTTC.

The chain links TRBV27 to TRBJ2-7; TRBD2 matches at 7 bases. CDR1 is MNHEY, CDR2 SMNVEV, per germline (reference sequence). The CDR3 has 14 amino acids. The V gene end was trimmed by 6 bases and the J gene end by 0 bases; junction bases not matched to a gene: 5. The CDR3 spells CASSRDYYSYEQYF. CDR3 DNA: TGTGCCAGCAGCCGGGACTACTACTCCTACGAGCAGTACTTC.

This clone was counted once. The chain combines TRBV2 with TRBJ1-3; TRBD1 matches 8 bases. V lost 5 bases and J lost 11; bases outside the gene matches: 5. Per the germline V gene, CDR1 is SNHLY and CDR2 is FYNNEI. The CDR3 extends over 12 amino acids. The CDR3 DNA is TGTGCCAGCAGTCTCGGGACAGGATCCATATATTTT. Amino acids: CASSLGTGSIYF. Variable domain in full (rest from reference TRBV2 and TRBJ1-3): EPEVTQTPSHQVTQMGQEVILRCVPISNHLYFYWYRQILGQKVEFLVSFYNNEISEKSEIFDDQFSVERPDGSNFTLKIRSTKLEDSAMYFCASSLGTGSIYFGEGSWLTVV.

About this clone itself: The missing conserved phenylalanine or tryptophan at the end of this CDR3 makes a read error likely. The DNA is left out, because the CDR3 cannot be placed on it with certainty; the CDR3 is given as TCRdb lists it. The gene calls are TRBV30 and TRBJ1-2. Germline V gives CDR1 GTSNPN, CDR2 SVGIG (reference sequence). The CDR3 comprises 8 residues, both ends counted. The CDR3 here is CAWSVSLS.

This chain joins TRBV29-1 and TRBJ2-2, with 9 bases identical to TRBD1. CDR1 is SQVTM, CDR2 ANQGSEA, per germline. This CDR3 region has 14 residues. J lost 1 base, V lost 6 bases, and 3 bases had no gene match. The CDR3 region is CSVRGQGNTGELFF. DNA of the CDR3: TGCAGCGTGAGGGGACAGGGGAACACCGGGGAGCTGTTTTTT.

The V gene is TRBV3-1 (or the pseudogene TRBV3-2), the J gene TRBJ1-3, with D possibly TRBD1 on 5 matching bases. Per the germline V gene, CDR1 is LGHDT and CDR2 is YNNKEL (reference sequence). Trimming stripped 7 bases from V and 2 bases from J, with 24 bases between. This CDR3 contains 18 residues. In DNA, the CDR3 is TGTGCCAGCAAGGCTAGGGCAGGGCAGGGAGGTCCTGGAAACACCATATATTTT. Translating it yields CASKARAGQGGPGNTIYF.

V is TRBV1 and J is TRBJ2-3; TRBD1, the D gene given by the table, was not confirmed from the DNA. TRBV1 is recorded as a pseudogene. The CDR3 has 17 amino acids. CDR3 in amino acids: CTSGRYPTAVSTDTQYF. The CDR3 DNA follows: TGCACCAGCGGCCGCTACCCCACAGCAGTGAGCACAGATACGCAGTATTTT.